One and the same sample provided the 11 T cell receptor beta chains below, sequenced in a study of blood T cell repertoires in COVID-19. Only in-frame clones appear in the TCRdb table, and some are missing; sequencing was by immunoSEQ multiplex PCR. The repertoire has tens of thousands of clones, approximately 90% of them found once; the top ten carry 2% to 3%. What was sequenced was peripheral blood. Every receptor here comes from a man aged 45-60 years with acute or convalescent COVID-19.

This rearrangement joins TRBV19 to TRBJ2-7, with a tentative D call TRBD2 (6 bases). CDR1 LNHDA and CDR2 SQIVND come from the germline V gene (reference sequence). V lost 8 bases and J 2 bases, leaving 16 bases between the germline ends. The CDR3 is 14 residues long. As DNA, the CDR3 is TGTGCCAGTGCCCCGACTAGTCCCGCCTACGAGCAGTACTTC. It encodes CASAPTSPAYEQYF. Full variable domain (remainder filled in from reference TRBV19 and TRBJ2-7): DGGITQSPKYLFRKEGQNVTLSCEQNLNHDAMYWYRQDPGQGLRLIYYSQIVNDFQKGDIAEGYSVSREKKESFPLTVTSAQKNPTAFYLCASAPTSPAYEQYFGPGTRLTVT.

The J gene is TRBJ2-3, the V gene TRBV10-2; D is perhaps TRBD1 (6 bases). The V end lost 2 bases, the J end lost 0 bases, and 9 bases lay between the germline ends. CDR3 length: 15 residues. CDR1 is WSHSY and CDR2 is SAAADI in the germline V gene. CDR3 bases: TGCGCCAGCAGTGAGAGGGGGTATAGCACAGATACGCAGTATTTT. Encoded protein: CASSERGYSTDTQYF.

The gene calls are TRBV4-1 and TRBJ1-1; possible D gene TRBD1, 6 bases. The CDR3 totals 12 residues. Germline lookup yields CDR1 MGHRA and CDR2 YSYEKL. Trimming pared 4 bases from V and 7 bases from J, leaving 10 bases between. The CDR3 loop is CASSLTGSEAFF. The CDR3 nucleotides read TGCGCCAGCAGCCTTACAGGGAGTGAAGCTTTCTTT.

V and J are TRBV6-5 and TRBJ1-5; 7 nucleotides align to TRBD1. Unmatched junction bases numbered 6, after V lost 6 bases and J lost 4 bases. The CDR3 runs 14 residues. Germline assignment: CDR1 MNHEY and CDR2 SVGAGI. This CDR3 reads CASSHRGSNQPQHF. CDR3 in DNA: TGTGCCAGCAGCCACAGGGGTAGTAATCAGCCCCAGCATTTT.

The rearrangement uses TRBV3-1 (or the pseudogene TRBV3-2) and TRBJ2-7, with D perhaps matching TRBD2 (6 bases). The CDR3 is made up of 15 amino acids. The V end lost 3 bases, the J end lost 4 bases, and 16 bases lay between the germline ends. Germline V gene lookup returns CDR1 LGHDT and CDR2 YNNKEL (reference sequence). The CDR3 reads CASSHKGTPTYEQYF. The CDR3 DNA reads as TGTGCCAGCAGCCATAAAGGGACTCCTACGTACGAGCAGTACTTC.

The rearrangement uses TRBV7-2 and TRBJ1-2; TRBD1 aligns across 7 bases. The V gene end was trimmed by 5 bases and the J gene end by 7 bases; junction bases not matched to a gene: 10. Germline assignment: CDR1 SGHTA and CDR2 FQGNSA. The CDR3 covers 14 residues. CDR3 loop: CASSPLRQGPGYTF. The DNA of the CDR3 is TGTGCCAGCAGCCCGCTCCGACAGGGTCCTGGCTACACCTTC.

The chain uses TRBV2 and TRBJ2-5; the D gene is possibly TRBD2 (5 bases). The CDR3 consists of 13 residues. Trimming took 4 bases from V and 5 from J, leaving 11 bases between them. The germline V gene has CDR1 SNHLY and CDR2 FYNNEI. CDR3 amino acids: CASSANRGETQYF. CDR3 bases: TGTGCCAGCAGTGCGAACCGCGGGGAGACCCAGTACTTC.

The gene calls are TRBV7-9 and TRBJ2-5; 15 bases agree with TRBD2. This CDR3 is built from 18 residues. Germline V gives CDR1 SEHNR, CDR2 FQNEAQ (reference sequence). V shed 4 bases, J shed 3 bases, and the junction held 9 bases outside the gene matches. In nucleotides, the CDR3 is TGTGCCAGCAGCTCCACCGGGACTAGCGGGGGGCGAGAAGAGACCCAGTACTTC. This gives the protein CASSSTGTSGGREETQYF.

The rearrangement uses TRBV5-1 and TRBJ1-1; D unclear. Per the germline V gene, CDR1 is SGHRS and CDR2 is YFSETQ. The CDR3 runs 15 residues. With 0 bases removed from V and 6 bases from J, the gap between germline ends came to 15 bases. DNA of the CDR3: TGCGCCAGCAGCTTGGATCCTCCTAGGTCCCCTGAAGCTTTCTTT. This sequence encodes CASSLDPPRSPEAFF. Full variable domain (missing parts from reference TRBV5-1 and TRBJ1-1): KAGVTQTPRYLIKTRGQQVTLSCSPISGHRSVSWYQQTPGQGLQFLFEYFSETQRNKGNFPGRFSGRQFSNSRSEMNVSTLELGDSALYLCASSLDPPRSPEAFFGQGTRLTVV.

This chain links TRBV4-1 with TRBJ1-2; TRBD1 aligns across 7 bases. Losses at the gene ends were 2 bases for V and 8 bases for J; bases not matched to a gene: 14. This CDR3 has 16 amino acids. CDR1 and CDR2 from the germline V gene are MGHRA and YSYEKL. CDR3 loop: CASSQNPRRQGEGYTF. In DNA form, the CDR3 reads TGCGCCAGCAGCCAAAATCCGAGACGACAGGGAGAAGGCTACACCTTC.

The chain uses TRBV5-1 and TRBJ2-2, with 9 bases lining up with TRBD1. This CDR3 is 16 amino acids long. Germline V gene lookup returns CDR1 SGHRS and CDR2 YFSETQ. V shed 1 base and J 6 bases; nucleotides not matched to a gene: 7. CDR3 nucleotide sequence: TGCGCCAGCAGCTTGACAGGGGGCGTTACGGCCGGGGAGCTGTTTTTT. As protein: CASSLTGGVTAGELFF.